This entry lists 25 T cell receptor delta chains sequenced from one sample in a study of gamma-delta T cells after stem cell transplantation. TCRdb re-called the RT-PCR reads through CATT. The table lists over 350 delta-chain clones, approximately 5.8% of them singletons. Sequenced: gamma-delta T cells. These receptors came from a human donor. It is not recorded whose cells these are; they may come from a transplant donor.

Only a few counts were recorded for this clone. The J gene is TRDJ1, the V gene TRDV2; 12 bases are a match to TRDD3. V lost 0 bases to trimming and J lost 1 base; unmatched junction nucleotides: 17. The germline V gene has CDR1 GEAIGNYY and CDR2 EKD. This CDR3 is 21 amino acids long. Written as DNA, the CDR3 is TGTGCCTGTGACACCCACGGATTAACTGGGGGATACCTGAGTACCACCGATAAACTCATCTTT. Its protein is CACDTHGLTGGYLSTTDKLIF.

This clone is labeled large (0.1 to 1%). A far larger clone is off by one base, so a read error is likely. The V call is TRDV2, the J call TRDJ1; possibly TRDD3 for D (6 bases). The CDR3 totals 16 residues. With 5 bases removed from V and 0 bases from J, the gap between germline ends came to 18 bases. Germline V gives CDR1 GEAIGNYY, CDR2 EKD. The CDR3 bases are TGTGCCTGTGGCACTTTGGGGGCCACGTACACCGATAAACTCATCTTT. This sequence encodes CACGTLGATYTDKLIF.

This clone has more than one count but fewer than ten. The V gene is TRDV2, the J gene TRDJ1; 7 bases agree with TRDD3. CDR1 and CDR2 from the germline V gene are GEAIGNYY and EKD. Trimming at V came to 3 bases and at J to 0 bases, leaving 12 bases not matched to a gene. The CDR3 consists of 17 residues. CDR3 nucleotide sequence: TGTGCCTGTGACCCCTTAAGCTGGGGGTCTTACACCGATAAACTCATCTTT. It yields the protein CACDPLSWGSYTDKLIF.

This clone is deemed medium-sized. This probably arose from a read error, given a far larger clone one base away. This same CDR3 is encoded by further DNA sequences in the sample. This chain links TRDV2 with TRDJ1; tentative D call: TRDD3 (6 bases). CDR1 GEAIGNYY and CDR2 EKD come from the germline V gene. CDR3 size: 16 residues. The CDR3 sequence: CACDTLGATYTDKLIF. In DNA, the CDR3 is TGTGCCTGTGACACTTTGGGGGCCACGTACACCGATAAGCTCATCTTT.

This clone was seen more than once but under ten times. TCRdb's protein, taken from a much larger clone, differs from this DNA's translation at residue 12, likely owing to a read error; the protein displayed comes from the DNA. The rearrangement joins TRDV1 to TRDJ1; 9 nucleotides align to TRDD3. The CDR3 extends over 22 amino acids. Germline-derived CDR1 and CDR2 are TSWWSYY and QGS. The V segment lost 3 bases and the J segment 1 base; nucleotides outside the gene matches: 24. The CDR3 reads CALGDPRRSVRPGDTGTDKLIF. In nucleotides, the CDR3 is TGTGCTCTTGGGGATCCACGAAGGTCAGTACGACCGGGGGATACAGGCACCGATAAACTCATCTTT.

Comment on this clone: The protein given by TCRdb reflects a much larger clone and differs at residue 6 from this DNA's translation, likely from a read error; the protein shown is the DNA's translation. The rearrangement uses TRDV1 and TRDJ1; the D is unclear. The CDR3 is 15 residues long. The V gene's germline CDR1 is TSWWSYY and CDR2 QGS. V lost 2 bases and J lost 8, with 18 bases in between. CDR3 region: CALGEIPGEHGKLIF. CDR3 DNA sequence: TGTGCTCTTGGGGAAATACCGGGCGAACACGGGAAACTCATCTTT.

Only a few counts were recorded for this clone. The protein given by TCRdb reflects a much larger clone and differs at residues 3 and 4 from this DNA's translation, likely from a read error; the protein shown is the DNA's translation. V is TRDV2 and J is TRDJ1; the match to TRDD3 covers 10 bases. From germline, CDR1 is GEAIGNYY and CDR2 EKD. V was pared by 8 bases and J by 3 bases, with 11 bases of the junction left unmatched. The CDR3 has 15 residues. The CDR3 DNA reads TGTGCCTATGGCAACTGGGGGATCCGGGCCGATAAACTCATCTTT. This sequence encodes CAYGNWGIRADKLIF.

This clone qualifies as hyperexpanded. Other DNA sequences in this sample translate to the same CDR3. The rearrangement uses TRDV1 and TRDJ1; D remains unclear. The CDR3 loop spans 15 amino acids. Trimming took 2 bases from V and 8 from J, leaving 18 bases between them. Germline V CDR1 and CDR2: TSWWSYY, QGS. CDR3 DNA: TGTGCTCTTGGGGAAACACCGGGCGAACACGGGAAACTCATCTTT. As protein: CALGETPGEHGKLIF.

This clone was seen only a few times. The protein TCRdb gives is from a much larger clone and does not agree with this DNA's translation at residue 11, likely a read error; the protein shown here comes from the DNA. The rearrangement joins TRDV2 to TRDJ1; 10 bases fit TRDD3. The CDR3 totals 15 residues. V gave up 2 bases and J gave up 7 bases; unmatched junction bases: 9. Germline V gene data show CDR1 as GEAIGNYY and CDR2 as EKD. The CDR3 DNA sequence: TGTGCCTGTGACAACTGGGGGATCCGGGCCGGTAAACTCATCTTT. Protein sequence: CACDNWGIRAGKLIF.

In this sample, this clone turned up a few times. The protein that TCRdb holds for this DNA derives from a much larger clone and differs from the translated DNA at residue 5, which likely indicates a read error; the protein shown here is translated from the DNA. CDR3 residues: CALGGTPGEHGKLIF. The CDR3 nucleotides are TGTGCTCTTGGGGGAACACCGGGCGAACACGGGAAACTCATCTTT. The chain combines TRDV1 with TRDJ1; D gene unclear. Germline V lookup: CDR1 TSWWSYY, CDR2 QGS. The CDR3 has 15 residues. V dropped 4 bases and J dropped 8 bases, with 20 bases sitting between them.

A word on this clone: A read error likely explains why the TCRdb protein, taken from a much larger clone, differs from this DNA's translation at residue 5; the protein shown is translated from the DNA. The V call is TRDV2, the J call TRDJ1; D perhaps matches TRDD3 (6 bases). Germline lookup yields CDR1 GEAIGNYY and CDR2 EKD. With 2 bases removed from V and 0 bases from J, the gap between germline ends came to 21 bases. This CDR3 has 18 amino acids. The CDR3 loop is CACDNLVDTGKNTDKLIF. The CDR3 DNA sequence: TGTGCCTGTGACAACCTAGTAGATACGGGGAAAAACACCGATAAACTCATCTTT.

As to this clone: Relative to the germline gene, one junction end is altered; a read error may explain this. V is TRDV2 and J is TRDJ1; no definite D call. The germline gives CDR1 GEAIGNYY, CDR2 EKD. The CDR3 runs 16 residues. This CDR3 reads CACDKLGPRGPDKLIF. In nucleotides, the CDR3 is TGTGCCTGTGACAAACTAGGGCCACGCGGGCCCGATAAGCTCATCTTT.

Concerning this clone: TCRdb shows a much larger clone's protein in place of this DNA's translation, and the two differ at residue 5, likely through a read error; the protein shown is translated from the DNA. The chain has TRDV2 and TRDJ1; possible D gene TRDD3, 6 bases. Trimming took 2 bases from V and 0 from J, leaving 21 bases between them. This CDR3 has 18 residues. Germline lookup yields CDR1 GEAIGNYY and CDR2 EKD. CDR3: CACDILVDTGKNTDKLIF. The CDR3 DNA sequence: TGTGCCTGTGACATCCTAGTAGATACGGGGAAAAACACCGATAAACTCATCTTT.

The sample holds a few counts of this clone. The V and J genes are TRDV2 and TRDJ1; 11 nucleotides agree with TRDD3. Germline V CDR1 and CDR2: GEAIGNYY, EKD. Trimming at V came to 3 bases and at J to 0 bases, leaving 14 bases not matched to a gene. This CDR3 comprises 19 residues. DNA of the CDR3: TGTGCCTGTGACTTACTGGGGGATATGCCCCCCCCACACACCGATAAACTCATCTTT. This sequence encodes CACDLLGDMPPPHTDKLIF.

As to this clone: The protein recorded in TCRdb matches a much larger clone and deviates from this DNA's translation at residue 5, suggesting a read error; the protein here is obtained by translating the DNA. The rearrangement joins TRDV1 to TRDJ1; 12 bases map to TRDD3. This CDR3 has 22 residues. CDR1 and CDR2 (germline): TSWWSYY, QGS. J lost 1 base, V lost 5 bases, and 23 bases had no gene match. The CDR3 loop is CALGNPRRSVRLGDTGTDKLIF. In DNA, the CDR3 is TGTGCTCTTGGGAATCCACGAAGGTCAGTACGACTGGGGGATACAGGCACCGATAAACTCATCTTT.

This clone was observed a few times. The TCRdb record carries a much larger clone's protein, which differs from this DNA's translation at residue 12; a read error is the likely cause, and the protein listed here is the DNA translation. The V call is TRDV2, the J call TRDJ1, with TRDD3 matching 10 bases. From germline, CDR1 is GEAIGNYY and CDR2 EKD. This CDR3 contains 15 residues. This chain's CDR3 is CACDNWGIRADRLIF. DNA of the CDR3: TGTGCCTGTGACAACTGGGGGATCCGGGCCGATAGACTCATCTTT.

This clone showed up just a few times. The likely explanation is a read error, given a far larger clone one base away. Distinct nucleotide sequences in the sample also encode this CDR3. The V gene is TRDV1, the J gene TRDJ1, with D perhaps assigned TRDD2 or TRDD3 (5 bases each). CDR3 length equals 18 residues. Looked up from germline, CDR1 is TSWWSYY and CDR2 is QGS. The CDR3 DNA reads TGTGCTCTTGGGGAACGCCTTCTATCCCCCTGGGTCACCGATAAACTCATCTTC. As protein: CALGERLLSPWVTDKLIF.

This clone was seen more than once but under ten times. A far larger clone is only one base removed, so a read error is likely. Other DNA sequences in this specimen translate into the identical CDR3. V usage is TRDV2 and J usage is TRDJ1, with TRDD3 as a possible D gene (6 bases). CDR1 is GEAIGNYY, CDR2 EKD, per germline. This CDR3 has 18 residues. The CDR3 is CACDTLVDTGKNTDKLIF. The CDR3, as DNA: TGTGCGTGTGACACCCTAGTAGATACGGGGAAAAACACCGATAAACTCATCTTT.

Points on this clone: TCRdb's protein for this DNA is that of a much larger clone and differs from the translation at residue 8, likely a read error; the protein shown is the DNA translation. The V and J genes are TRDV1 and TRDJ1, with a weak D call TRDD2 (6 bases). The CDR3 totals 18 residues. Trimming took 1 base from V and 1 from J, leaving 19 bases between them. Germline values: CDR1 TSWWSYY, CDR2 QGS. CDR3 nucleotides: TGTGCTCTTGGGGAACGCCTTCCATCCCCCTGGGTCACCGATAAACTCATCTTT. This sequence encodes CALGERLPSPWVTDKLIF.

This clone was recorded a few times. For this DNA, TCRdb reports the protein of a much larger clone, which diverges at residue 14, most likely from a read error; the protein presented here is translated directly from the DNA. V is TRDV2 and J is TRDJ1; D is perhaps TRDD3 (6 bases). Germline assignment: CDR1 GEAIGNYY and CDR2 EKD. The CDR3 totals 18 residues. Here the CDR3 DNA reads TGTGCCTGTGACACCCTAGTAGATACGGGGAAAAACACCAATAAACTCATCTTT. It translates to CACDTLVDTGKNTNKLIF.

As for this clone: A read error likely explains why the TCRdb protein, taken from a much larger clone, differs from this DNA's translation at residue 11; the protein shown is translated from the DNA. CDR3 in amino acids: CACDTLVDTGTNTDKLIF. CDR3 nucleotides: TGTGCCTGTGACACCCTAGTAGATACGGGGACAAACACCGATAAACTCATCTTT. The chain recombines TRDV2 with TRDJ1, with D perhaps TRDD3 (6 bases). Trimming pared 0 bases from V and 0 bases from J, leaving 19 bases between. Germline CDR1 is GEAIGNYY and CDR2 is EKD. CDR3 length equals 18 residues.

This clone has only a few counts. This DNA translates differently at residue 10 from the TCRdb protein, which is that of a much larger clone; a read error is likely, and the protein shown is the DNA's own translation. The genes are TRDV2 and TRDJ1; 10 bases match TRDD3. CDR1 GEAIGNYY and CDR2 EKD come from the germline V gene. This CDR3 contains 15 residues. V shed 2 bases and J 4 bases; nucleotides not matched to a gene: 6. The CDR3 DNA reads as TGTGCCTGTGACAACTGGGGGATCCGGGTCGATAAACTCATCTTT. Residues: CACDNWGIRVDKLIF.

This clone is deemed medium-sized. A far larger clone is one nucleotide away, so this likely arose from a read error. Additional DNA sequences in this sample encode the identical CDR3. This chain uses TRDV2 with TRDJ1; the D gene is possibly TRDD3 (6 bases). The germline V gene has CDR1 GEAIGNYY and CDR2 EKD. The CDR3 contains 18 residues. The V gene lost 0 bases and the J gene lost 0 bases, with 19 bases spanning the gap. CDR3 sequence (DNA): TGTGCCTGTGACACCCTGGTAGATACGGGGAAAAACACCGATAAACTCATCTTT. It encodes CACDTLVDTGKNTDKLIF.

Sample share makes this clone medium-sized. A far larger clone differs by one base, so this is likely a read error. This same CDR3 is encoded by further DNA sequences in the sample. This chain's CDR3 is CALGETPGEHGKLIF. The CDR3 DNA sequence: TGTGCTCTTGGGGAGACACCGGGCGAACACGGGAAACTCATCTTT. V usage is TRDV1 and J usage is TRDJ1; D is undetermined. CDR1 TSWWSYY and CDR2 QGS come from the germline V gene. The CDR3 contains 15 residues. Trimming pared 3 bases from V and 8 bases from J, leaving 19 bases between.

This clone was detected only a few times. This may arise from a read error, as a much more abundant clone is one base away. This rearrangement joins TRDV2 to TRDJ1; no reliable D call. Germline V lookup: CDR1 GEAIGNYY, CDR2 EKD. There are 14 residues in the CDR3. The CDR3 is CACDTVMATDKPIF. For the CDR3, the DNA is TGTGCCTGTGACACCGTTATGGCGACCGATAAACCCATCTTT.